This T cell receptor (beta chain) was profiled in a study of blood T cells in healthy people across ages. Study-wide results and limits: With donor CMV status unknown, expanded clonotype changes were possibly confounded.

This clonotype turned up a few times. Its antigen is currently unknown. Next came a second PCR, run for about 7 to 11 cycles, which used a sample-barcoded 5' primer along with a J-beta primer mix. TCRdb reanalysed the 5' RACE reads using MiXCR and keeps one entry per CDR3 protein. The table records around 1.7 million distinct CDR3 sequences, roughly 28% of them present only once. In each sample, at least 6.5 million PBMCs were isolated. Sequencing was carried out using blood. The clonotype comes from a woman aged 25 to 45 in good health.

This CDR3 is CASSAPGTSALEQYF. CDR3 nucleotide sequence: TGTGCCAGCAGCGCACCGGGGACGTCGGCATTAGAGCAGTACTTC. The chain combines TRBV28 with TRBJ2-5; the D call may be TRBD1 or TRBD2 (5 bases each). The CDR3 sequence is 15 residues long. Between the trimmed V and J ends, which lost 6 bases and 11 bases, there was a span of 25 bases. Germline V gene data show CDR1 as MDHEN and CDR2 as SYDVKM.